This TCR beta chain originates from a study of CD8 T cells in Susac syndrome. General study findings and limits: Individuals included in the TCR sequencing and HLA analysis were acknowledged by the study to be relatively few in number.

An amount of RNA that ranged from roughly 0.5 to 1 ug was reverse transcribed with random hexamers. Multiplex PCR with immunoSEQ amplified the TCR beta CDR3 across 54 Vbeta and 13 Jbeta. Each CDR3 protein gets one entry after TCRdb re-called the immunoSEQ multiplex PCR reads with MiXCR. This table holds hundreds of thousands of distinct CDR3 sequences, more than 70% found once. CDR1 is WSHSY, CDR2 SAAADI, per germline. V gave up 0 bases and J gave up 1 base, with 13 bases separating them. This CDR3 is built from 17 residues. As regards this clonotype: Antigen: not known.

Source material: CD8+ T cells from PBMCs. This chain connects TRBV10-2 to TRBJ1-5, with D perhaps TRBD1 (5 bases). The TCR was taken from a human donor with multiple sclerosis. DNA of the CDR3: TGCGCCAGCAGTGAGTCGACCCGGACACTGAGCAATCAGCCCCAGCATTTT. The encoded protein is CASSESTRTLSNQPQHF.